The entry below gives a single T cell receptor beta chain sequence along with its context. TCRdb redid the calling of the RT-PCR reads with MiXCR, one entry per CDR3 protein. Among more than 450,000 distinct CDR3 sequences listed, approximately 11% were seen once. This CDR3 is built from 15 residues. V was pared by 2 bases and J by 4 bases, with 9 bases of the junction left unmatched. Germline CDR1 and CDR2: SGHRS and YFSETQ. These data come from a study of response to subunit inactivated influenza vaccine. These data also featured in a second study, about T cells expressing NK-cell markers. That paper states: The authors made TCR beta cDNA libraries by 5'RACE template switching. This switching added a universal primer site and UMIs. From sorted CD3+CD56+NKG2C+, CD3+CD56+NKG2C- and CD3+CD56-NKG2C+ T cells came the TCR beta repertoires. With respect to HCMV, most of the eight sequenced donors were seropositive, and one was seronegative. HCMV specificity of expanded NKG2C+ T cell clones remained unclear.

Sequences were derived from PBMCs from blood, sampled on the day of vaccination. The TCR sequence derives from a man in his fifties who received an inactivated influenza vaccine. The chain links TRBV5-1 to TRBJ2-7; 7 bases map to TRBD1. Written as DNA, the CDR3 is TGCGCCAGCAGCTTCGCCGGACAGGCACCATACGAGCAGTACTTC. This translates into CASSFAGQAPYEQYF. Full variable domain (remainder filled in from reference TRBV5-1 and TRBJ2-7): KAGVTQTPRYLIKTRGQQVTLSCSPISGHRSVSWYQQTPGQGLQFLFEYFSETQRNKGNFPGRFSGRQFSNSRSEMNVSTLELGDSALYLCASSFAGQAPYEQYFGPGTRLTVT.